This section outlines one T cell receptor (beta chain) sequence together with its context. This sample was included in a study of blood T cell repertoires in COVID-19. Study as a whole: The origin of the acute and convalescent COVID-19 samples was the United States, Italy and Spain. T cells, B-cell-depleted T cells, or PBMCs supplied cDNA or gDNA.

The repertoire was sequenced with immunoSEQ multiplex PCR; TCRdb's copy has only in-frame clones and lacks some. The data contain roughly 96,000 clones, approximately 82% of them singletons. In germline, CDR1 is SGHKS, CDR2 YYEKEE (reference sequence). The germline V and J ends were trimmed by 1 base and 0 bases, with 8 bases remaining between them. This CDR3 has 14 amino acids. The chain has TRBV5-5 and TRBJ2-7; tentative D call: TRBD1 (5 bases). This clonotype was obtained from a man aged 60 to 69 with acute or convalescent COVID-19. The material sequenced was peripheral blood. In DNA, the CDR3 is TGTGCCAGCAGCTTGACAGGAAACTCCTACGAGCAGTACTTC. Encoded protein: CASSLTGNSYEQYF.